This TCR beta chain was documented in a study of OX40 agonist ivuxolimab in advanced cancers. Notes on the research overall: Ivuxolimab was an agonistic, fully human IgG2 monoclonal antibody directed against OX40 (CD134), a costimulatory receptor. Intravenous ivuxolimab was administered to patients every 2 weeks at six dose levels: 0.01, 0.1, 0.3, 1.5, 3 and 10 mg/kg. Of the 50 to 55 patients in dose escalation, 19 had hepatocellular carcinoma, some 15 had melanoma, 9 had renal cell carcinoma and 9 had head and neck cancer. The dose-escalation cohort was roughly 83% male with a mean age of 60 years, ranging from roughly 20 to 80. Prior anti-PD-1, anti-PD-L1 or anti-CTLA-4 therapy was permitted, and checkpoint inhibitors had been received by more than 35% of dose-escalation patients. Three dose-escalation patients achieved partial responses, one with hepatocellular carcinoma and two with cutaneous melanoma. The point of sequencing TCRbeta in the periphery was to test whether ivuxolimab changed TCR sequence diversity and drove clonal T-cell expansion. The monotherapy dose-escalation portion (N of about 52 patients) of the phase I ivuxolimab trial is reported in the paper. Overall results and qualifications from the work: Clonal expansion of both CD4+ and CD8+ blood T cells was observed from baseline to week 6 at doses 0.1 to 3.0 mg/kg. In partial responders in the 0.1-3.0 mg/kg groups, normalized peripheral clonal expansion was found to be among the lowest, especially among CD8+ T cells. Which antigens the clonally expanded peripheral T cells were specific for was not determined. Low levels of normalized T-cell clonal expansion were also seen in some nonresponding patients. On average, CD8+ T cells showed more expanded clones than CD4+ T cells after ivuxolimab.

The CDR3 goes from the cysteine to the phenylalanine over 14 residues. Left in the record is the CDR3 DNA by itself, 42 bases read in frame from the first base. A distance of 10 bases separates the germline ends of V and J, which lose 1 base and 5 bases respectively. CDR1 SGDLS and CDR2 YYNGEE were looked up in the germline V gene. In the case of this clone: There is no known antigen for this receptor. No base-level quality is on record; no much larger clone is a single base apart.

The trial excluded patients who had a history of autoimmune disease or were on systemic immunosuppression. Peripheral blood for TCR sequencing was drawn from every dose cohort at baseline, at cycle 4 day 1 and at cycle 7 day 1. The samples were drawn from a first-in-human, open-label, multicenter phase I dose-escalation trial of ivuxolimab. Adults with locally advanced or metastatic head and neck squamous cell, hepatocellular, melanoma or renal cell carcinoma were enrolled in the trial. Before TCR sequencing, CD4+ T cells and CD8+ T cells were sorted from peripheral blood as separate populations. Genomic DNA was extracted from sorted cells for sequencing of the TCRbeta CDR3 region. TCRbeta CDR3 regions were sequenced using the immunoSEQ Assay. TCRdb stores this immuneACCESS table with in-frame sequences only. Part of the clones is absent; in the studies checked, under half of the shortfall reflects unresolved V genes, and no reason is known for the rest. In this sample the table shows around 20,000 clones, about 86% of which occur a single time. The biggest ten clones account for around 40% of the sample.

The clonotype originates from an adult with an advanced solid tumor such as melanoma, head and neck, liver or kidney cancer. The specimen comprised CD4+ or CD8+ T cells sorted from blood, sampled in a trial of the OX40 agonist ivuxolimab. This chain joins TRBV9 to TRBJ2-1; the D segment may tentatively be TRBD1 or TRBD2, each giving 5 matched bases. For the CDR3, the sequence is CASSVTGADNEQFF. Read as DNA, the sequence is TGTGCCAGCAGCGTAACCGGGGCCGACAATGAGCAGTTCTTC.